This T cell receptor (beta chain) was sequenced in a study of T cells in Graves' hyperthyroidism and ophthalmopathy. Study-wide results and limits: Blood held most thyroid clonotypes expanded above 0.001 frequency. The model foresaw ophthalmopathy a median roughly 6.3 months prior to onset. Stable hyperthyroidism was told apart from ophthalmopathy by a model built on 13 V-J features.

Germline V gene lookup returns CDR1 DFQATT and CDR2 SNEGSKA (reference sequence). V lost 2 bases and J lost 2; bases outside the gene matches: 12. The CDR3 extends over 17 amino acids. Lactation, pregnancy, other autoimmune disease or uncontrolled infection led to exclusion of patients. This clonotype was seen ten or more times. What it binds is unknown. TCR beta CDR3 regions were amplified from RNA transcripts. A first-round RT-PCR of the TCR CDR3 used the HTBI primer set. TCRdb reanalysed the multiplex PCR reads using MiXCR and keeps one entry per CDR3 protein. The sample carries approximately 510,000 distinct CDR3 sequences, roughly 45% recorded once.

The clonotype originates from an adult woman with Graves' disease, either hyperthyroidism or ophthalmopathy (not recorded which). Sample: peripheral blood or thyroid tissue (not recorded which). V usage is TRBV20-1 and J usage is TRBJ1-5; 7 bases map to TRBD1. CDR3 protein: CSARHPGGRFGNQPQHF. In DNA form, the CDR3 reads TGCAGTGCTAGACACCCAGGGGGTAGGTTCGGCAATCAGCCCCAGCATTTT.